Following are 6 T cell receptor beta chains from one sample sequenced in a study of CD8+CD57+ T cells in acquired aplastic anemia. Genomic DNA was employed as the template in profiling TCR beta VDJ and CDR3. One entry per CDR3 protein results from TCRdb running MiXCR on the reads. The sample holds 80,000 or so distinct CDR3 sequences, less than 85% seen once. Patients who underwent sequencing had shown CD8+CD57+ cell expansion by flow cytometry. The specimen sequenced was sorted CD4+, CD8+, or CD8+CD57+ T cells (not recorded which) from PBMCs. Source of these receptors: a human donor with aplastic anemia.

This clonotype showed up just a few times. The rearrangement uses TRBV20-1 and TRBJ2-5, with 9 bases matching TRBD2. The trim removed 6 bases at V and 1 base at J, leaving 6 bases unmatched. The CDR3 covers 14 residues. CDR1 is DFQATT, CDR2 SNEGSKA, per germline (reference sequence). The CDR3 here is CSAAAGLAQETQYF. The CDR3 region has the DNA TGCAGTGCCGCCGCGGGACTAGCCCAAGAGACCCAGTACTTC.

V usage is TRBV3-1 and J usage is TRBJ1-3; maybe TRBD1 (6 bases). CDR3 size: 18 residues. V dropped 4 bases and J dropped 0 bases, with 19 bases sitting between them. Germline loops: CDR1 LGHDT, CDR2 YNNKEL (reference sequence). CDR3 sequence: CASSPPRVGRGSGNTIYF. DNA of the CDR3: TGTGCCAGCAGCCCCCCAAGGGTAGGCAGGGGCTCTGGAAACACCATATATTTT.

CDR3 protein: CASSFRDSQETQYF. CDR3 DNA: TGTGCCAGCAGCTTCCGGGACAGCCAAGAGACCCAGTACTTC. The V gene is TRBV5-6, the J gene TRBJ2-5; 7 nucleotides agree with TRBD1. The V gene's germline CDR1 is SGHDT and CDR2 YYEEEE. This CDR3 contains 14 residues. With 2 bases clipped from V and 1 base from J, the junction kept 2 bases outside the gene matches.

The chain joins TRBV7-2 to TRBJ2-5, with unresolved D. With 8 bases removed from V and 5 bases from J, the gap between germline ends came to 12 bases. In germline, CDR1 is SGHTA, CDR2 FQGNSA. The CDR3 covers 12 residues. The CDR3 loop reads CASSPSRETQYF. The CDR3 coding sequence is TGTGCCAGCTCACCATCTCGGGAGACCCAGTACTTC.

The V and J genes are TRBV11-1 and TRBJ2-1; TRBD2 matches at 9 bases. This CDR3 region has 15 residues. Trimming at V came to 5 bases and at J to 4 bases, leaving 6 bases not matched to a gene. Germline V lookup: CDR1 SGHAT, CDR2 FQDESV (reference sequence). The CDR3 loop reads CASSPRTSEYNEQFF. CDR3 nucleotides: TGTGCCAGCAGCCCTAGGACTAGCGAGTACAATGAGCAGTTCTTC.

In this sample, this clonotype turned up a few times. V usage is TRBV24-1 and J usage is TRBJ2-1; 7 bases are a match to TRBD2. The CDR3 is made up of 16 amino acids. Losses at the gene ends were 3 bases for V and 1 base for J; bases not matched to a gene: 5. Germline V gene lookup returns CDR1 KGHDR and CDR2 SFDVKD. This CDR3 is CATSDGGGASYNEQFF. The DNA of the CDR3 is TGTGCCACCAGTGATGGGGGAGGGGCATCCTACAATGAGCAGTTCTTC.